The rows below give T cell receptor beta chains drawn from one sample of a study of vaccination effects on CD4 cells after COVID-19. Antigens of these TCRs are unknown. Method: immunoSEQ multiplex PCR; TCRdb's copy keeps in-frame clones and lacks some. There are some 66,000 clones in the sample; around 80% occur only once, and about 2.4% lies in the top ten. Material: CD4+ T cells from PBMCs cultured without peptide, obtained after COVID-19 vaccination. Every receptor here comes from a human donor who received a COVID-19 vaccine. The CDR3 runs from the conserved cysteine through the conserved F or W. The order of the fields is clone size, J gene, V gene, D gene, CDR3 protein, CDR3 DNA. A D gene is named only where the DNA matches it firmly. The listing skips clone size in some rows; elsewhere it reads once, few, many or a size class.

.,TRBJ2-2,TRBV9,.,CASSYGLNTGELFF,TGTGCCAGCAGTTATGGACTTAACACCGGGGAGCTGTTTTTT
.,TRBJ2-1,TRBV6-5,TRBD1,CASSWRQGVNNEQFF,TGTGCCAGCAGTTGGCGGCAGGGGGTGAACAATGAGCAGTTCTTC
.,TRBJ1-5,TRBV30,TRBD1,CAWQGARSNQPQHF,TGTGCCTGGCAGGGGGCTAGGAGCAATCAGCCCCAGCATTTT
once,TRBJ1-4,TRBV25-1,.,CASSHGGGGYEKLFF,TGTGCCAGCAGTCATGGTGGGGGGGGATATGAAAAACTGTTTTTT
.,TRBJ2-2,TRBV5-1,TRBD2,CASSFSSGYTGELFF,TGCGCCAGCAGCTTTTCTAGCGGTTACACCGGGGAGCTGTTTTTT
.,TRBJ1-5,TRBV3-1/TRBV3-2,TRBD1,CASSQEPGQGIGPQHF,TGTGCCAGCAGCCAAGAACCGGGACAGGGCATCGGGCCCCAGCATTTT
.,TRBJ1-5,TRBV4-3,.,CASSQEAQLNQPQHF,TGCGCCAGCAGCCAAGAGGCACAGCTCAATCAGCCCCAGCATTTT
.,TRBJ1-2,TRBV18,TRBD1,CASSPTEGADGYTF,TGTGCCAGCTCACCTACAGAGGGGGCTGATGGCTACACCTTC
.,TRBJ1-6,TRBV5-6,.,CASSLWGNNSPLHF,TGTGCCAGCAGCTTGTGGGGGAATAATTCACCCCTCCACTTT
.,TRBJ2-2,TRBV5-1,.,CASSPDANTGELFF,TGCGCCAGCAGTCCCGACGCGAACACCGGGGAGCTGTTTTTT
.,TRBJ1-4,TRBV5-4,.,CASSLGAMGNEKLFF,TGTGCCAGCAGCTTGGGGGCGATGGGGAATGAAAAACTGTTTTTT
few,TRBJ2-5,TRBV19,TRBD2,CASKPGGYLIEETQYF,TGTGCCAGTAAGCCCGGGGGGTACCTTATAGAGGAGACCCAGTACTTC
.,TRBJ2-3,TRBV7-2,TRBD2,CASSLVGTSGGTQYF,TGTGCCAGCAGCTTAGTCGGGACTAGCGGGGGGACGCAGTATTTT
.,TRBJ1-6,TRBV18,.,CASSPGNSYNSPLHF,TGTGCCAGCTCACCAGGGAACTCCTATAATTCACCCCTCCACTTT
.,TRBJ1-2,TRBV6-2/TRBV6-3,TRBD1,CASSRGQGQMRGYGYTF,TGTGCCAGCAGCCGCGGACAGGGACAAATGCGGGGCTATGGCTACACCTTC
few,TRBJ1-1,TRBV18,.,CASSPRGGLGNTEAFF,TGTGCCAGCTCACCCCGCGGGGGTCTGGGGAACACTGAAGCTTTCTTT
.,TRBJ1-1,TRBV6-2/TRBV6-3,TRBD1,CASSTTGTEAFF,TGTGCCAGCAGCACGACAGGGACTGAAGCTTTCTTT
.,TRBJ1-4,TRBV4-1,.,CASSKVGGGGEKLFF,TGCGCCAGCAGCAAAGTGGGGGGCGGCGGCGAAAAACTGTTTTTT
.,TRBJ2-3,TRBV7-3,TRBD1,CASSLNPRGLGTDTQYF,TGTGCCAGCAGCTTAAACCCCAGGGGGCTCGGCACAGATACGCAGTATTTT
.,TRBJ2-6,TRBV12-3/TRBV12-4,.,CASGRGANVLTF,TGTGCCAGCGGGCGTGGGGCCAACGTCCTGACTTTC
few,TRBJ1-1,TRBV7-6,TRBD1,CASTPGGFRTEAFF,TGTGCCAGCACCCCAGGGGGGTTTCGTACTGAAGCTTTCTTT
.,TRBJ1-1,TRBV19,.,CASSIALVGRGASEAFF,TGTGCCAGTAGTATAGCGTTGGTTGGCAGGGGTGCCTCTGAAGCTTTCTTT
.,TRBJ2-2,TRBV2,TRBD2,CANSLAGFGELFF,TGTGCCAACTCACTAGCGGGGTTCGGGGAGCTGTTTTTT
.,TRBJ1-1,TRBV11-2,.,CASSSSQRLMNTEAFF,TGTGCCAGCAGCTCCTCACAACGGCTTATGAACACTGAAGCTTTCTTT
.,TRBJ2-2,TRBV24-1,.,CATSVAGAGGGELFF,TGTGCCACCAGTGTCGCAGGGGCTGGAGGCGGGGAGCTGTTTTTT
.,TRBJ2-5,TRBV5-1,.,CASSYVQGQETQYF,TGCGCCAGCAGCTACGTACAGGGTCAAGAGACCCAGTACTTC
.,TRBJ1-2,TRBV6-6,.,CASSYRTTNYGYTF,TGTGCCAGCAGTTACAGGACAACTAACTATGGCTACACCTTC
.,TRBJ1-6,TRBV5-1,.,CASNPGDGSPLHF,TGCGCCAGCAATCCCGGGGACGGTTCACCCCTCCACTTT
.,TRBJ2-5,TRBV7-8,TRBD2,CASSLVGGRETQYF,TGTGCCAGCAGCTTAGTCGGGGGGAGGGAGACCCAGTACTTC
.,TRBJ2-1,TRBV3-1/TRBV3-2,.,CASSQDWGGQFF,TGTGCCAGCAGCCAAGATTGGGGTGGGCAGTTCTTC
.,TRBJ2-3,TRBV5-8,TRBD1,CASPVWTGRSTDTQYF,TGTGCCAGCCCCGTCTGGACAGGAAGAAGCACAGATACGCAGTATTTT
.,TRBJ2-5,TRBV12-3/TRBV12-4,.,CASSLSRRGTQYF,TGTGCCAGCAGTTTATCCCGGAGGGGGACCCAGTACTTC
few,TRBJ2-2,TRBV9,TRBD2,CASSVVPSGGRAGELFF,TGTGCCAGCAGCGTAGTACCTAGCGGGGGCCGGGCCGGGGAGCTGTTTTTT
.,TRBJ1-1,TRBV4-1,.,CASSQARRQNTEAFF,TGCGCCAGCAGCCAAGCGAGAAGACAGAACACTGAAGCTTTCTTT
.,TRBJ1-1,TRBV5-6,TRBD1,CANVLRGQGDTEAFF,TGTGCCAACGTTCTACGGGGGCAGGGGGACACTGAAGCTTTCTTT
.,TRBJ2-1,TRBV7-8,TRBD1,CASSLARTGHYNEQFF,TGTGCCAGCAGCTTAGCGAGGACAGGACACTACAATGAGCAGTTCTTC